This T cell receptor beta chain is drawn from a study of T cell changes during pregnancy in multiple sclerosis. The method was immunoSEQ multiplex PCR; TCRdb's version includes in-frame clones alone and lacks a portion of them. The sample has more than 25,000 clones, about nine tenths seen once. Looked up from germline, CDR1 is SGHAT and CDR2 is FQNNGV. The CDR3 is made up of 15 amino acids. V lost 0 bases to trimming and J lost 7 bases, with 16 bases between them. The source material was CD8+ T cells from peripheral blood mononuclear cells, sampled in the first trimester of pregnancy. The rearrangement joins TRBV11-2 to TRBJ2-7; weak D call: TRBD2 (6 bases). This sequence originates from a female donor with multiple sclerosis, enrolled in a pregnancy study. CDR3 sequence: CASSLEGGGWWEQYF. For the CDR3, the DNA is TGTGCCAGCAGCTTAGAGGGGGGTGGGTGGTGGGAGCAGTACTTC.